Listed below are T cell receptor beta chains from one sample, sequenced in a study of vaccination and CD4 T cells after COVID-19. No antigen is known for these receptors. MiXCR, run by TCRdb on the PCR reads, gives a single entry per CDR3 protein. The sample has roughly 16,000 distinct CDR3 sequences; under 65% are singletons. Sequenced input: CD4+ T cells from blood, cultured in vitro. The origin of the receptors is a human donor who had recovered from COVID-19. The CDR3 runs from the conserved cysteine through the conserved F or W. Each record gives: J gene, V gene, CDR3 protein.

TRBJ1-5	TRBV5-8	CASSYDWSRSNQPQHF
TRBJ2-5	TRBV5-1	CASSLGQGETQYF
TRBJ2-2	TRBV25-1	CASSEWAADTGELFF
TRBJ2-1	TRBV7-2	CASSPGTSGGSSYNEQFF
TRBJ2-3	TRBV7-3	CASSLAGSTDTQYF
TRBJ2-7	TRBV2	CASSEEQGRYEQYF
TRBJ1-3	TRBV11-3	CASSSTGTGGRSIYF
TRBJ2-1	TRBV5-4	CASSFISRDSNEQFF
TRBJ2-5	TRBV29-1	CSVGRAGETQYF
TRBJ1-3	TRBV11-2	CASSPVQGGNTIYF
TRBJ2-5	TRBV12-3/TRBV12-4	CASSGAETQYF
TRBJ1-4	TRBV11-2	CASSPRGQGNEKLFF
TRBJ2-7	TRBV19	CASRGGGAYEQYF
TRBJ2-5	TRBV27	CASSFQGEETQYF